This T cell receptor (beta chain) was identified in a study of blood T cells in healthy people across ages. The use of a sample-barcoded 5' primer and a J-beta primer mix characterized a second PCR of 7 to 11 cycles. MiXCR was run by TCRdb on the 5' RACE reads, yielding one entry per CDR3 protein. Of hundreds of thousands of distinct CDR3 sequences in the sample, roughly 24% were seen once. Only one count was recorded for this clonotype. This CDR3 comprises 12 residues. In germline, CDR1 is SGHTA, CDR2 FQGNSA. With 7 bases removed from V and 3 bases from J, the gap between germline ends came to 9 bases. These data also featured in a second study, about T cells of mothers and their children. That study adds: Over 9.5 million reads per mother and around 3 million per child were obtained. Related mother-child pairs shared slightly more overlap than unrelated pairs, but the difference was non-significant.

The clonotype comes from a boy aged 5-17 years in good health. This rearrangement joins TRBV7-2 to TRBJ2-5, with D unclear. The specimen was blood. The CDR3 loop is CASMPTEETQYF. DNA for the CDR3: TGTGCCAGCATGCCGACCGAAGAGACCCAGTACTTC.